This is a list of T cell receptor beta chains from one sample in a study of blood T cell repertoires in COVID-19. Clones were sequenced by immunoSEQ multiplex PCR, and TCRdb holds only the in-frame ones, with some missing. The table includes some 200,000 clones, 85% to 90% detected once. Input material: peripheral blood. All receptors come from a woman over 75 in a cohort sampled during active or convalescent COVID-19. The CDR3 runs from the conserved cysteine through the conserved F or W. The D gene is left open where the match is weak. A row's size may be missing; if present it is once, few, many or a size class.

TRBV5-1	-	-	TRBJ1-6	TGCGCCACCCGGGGGGCAGAAAATTCACCCCTCCACTTT	CATRGAENSPLHF
TRBV5-1	-	-	TRBJ2-2	TGCGCCAGCAGTGGACCGGGATTGAACACCGGGGAGCTGTTTTTT	CASSGPGLNTGELFF
TRBV2	-	TRBD1	TRBJ1-4	TGTGCCAGCAGATTTACAGGGGGCGGAGGGGAAAAACTGTTTTTT	CASRFTGGGGEKLFF
TRBV4-3	few	-	TRBJ2-2	TGCGCCAGCAGCCAAGATTCCGGGGTCACCGGGGAGCTGTTTTTT	CASSQDSGVTGELFF
TRBV30	-	TRBD1	TRBJ1-3	TGTGCCTGGAGTCAGGGGGTTGGAAACACCATATATTTT	CAWSQGVGNTIYF
TRBV24-1	-	TRBD2	TRBJ2-1	TGTGCCACCAGTGATTTGTCTAGCGGAGGTTACAATGAGCAGTTCTTC	CATSDLSSGGYNEQFF
TRBV4-1	-	-	TRBJ2-3	TGCGCCAGCAGCCCGTTTAGCTACTCAACTAAGACGGATACGCAGTATTTT	CASSPFSYSTKTDTQYF
TRBV10-3	-	TRBD1	TRBJ1-2	TGTGCCATCAGTGCCCGGACAGGGGATGGCTACACCTTC	CAISARTGDGYTF
TRBV18	-	TRBD1	TRBJ2-7	TGTGCCAGCTCACTAGAAACCGGGACAGGGTTAAACGAGCAGTACTTC	CASSLETGTGLNEQYF
TRBV10-1	-	TRBD1	TRBJ2-7	TGCGCCACCTCCGGCGGGGACCGGGACAGGGCTTGGGACGAGCAGTACTTC	CATSGGDRDRAWDEQYF
TRBV9	-	-	TRBJ2-3	TGTGCCAGCAGCGCTCACTCGCGGACAGCTAGCACAGATACGCAGTATTTT	CASSAHSRTASTDTQYF
TRBV9	-	TRBD1	TRBJ2-4	TGTGCCAGCAGCGTGGGGGACAGGGGGCCCAACATTCAGTACTTC	CASSVGDRGPNIQYF
TRBV25-1	-	TRBD2	TRBJ2-7	TGTGCCAGCAGTGCCGCGGGACTAGCGGGCGACTTCTCCTACGAGCAGTACTTC	CASSAAGLAGDFSYEQYF
TRBV18	-	TRBD1	TRBJ1-5	TGTGCCAGCTCACAAGCCGGGACAGATAATCCCTTCAATCAGCCCCAGCATTTT	CASSQAGTDNPFNQPQHF
TRBV18	-	TRBD1	TRBJ1-1	TGTGCCAGCTCACCCGGGACAGAGGACACTGAAGCTTTCTTT	CASSPGTEDTEAFF
TRBV18	-	TRBD1	TRBJ1-5	TGTGCCAGCTCACCACGGTCAGGGGGCGCGAGCAATCAGCCCCAGCATTTT	CASSPRSGGASNQPQHF
TRBV18	-	TRBD2	TRBJ2-3	TGTGCCAGCTCACCACCTGGCGGGGGGGCCATGATGGATACGCAGTATTTT	CASSPPGGGAMMDTQYF
TRBV5-1	-	TRBD1	TRBJ1-6	TGCGCCAGCACGCCAGGGACAGAATTTTCACCCCTCCACTTT	CASTPGTEFSPLHF
TRBV5-8	-	TRBD2	TRBJ2-2	TGTGCCAGCAGCGGACTAGCGGGACCCCTTACCACCGGGGAGCTGTTTTTT	CASSGLAGPLTTGELFF
TRBV27	-	TRBD1	TRBJ1-2	TGTGCCAGCAGCTCCGCAGGGGGCGCGAAAGGCTACACCTTC	CASSSAGGAKGYTF
TRBV6-5	-	-	TRBJ2-1	TGTGCCGCGAAGGCGGACTACAATGAGCAGTTCTTC	CAAKADYNEQFF
TRBV19	-	TRBD1	TRBJ1-1	TGTGCCAGTAGTAGACCGGGACAGGGCAACACTGAAGCTTTCTTT	CASSRPGQGNTEAFF